A selection of T cell receptor beta chains follows, all from one sample in a study of cytomegalovirus exposure and HLA in healthy donors. Profiling relied on immunoSEQ multiplex PCR, and the TCRdb table lists in-frame clones only, not all of them. The sample gives more than 60,000 clones, approximately 80% of which show up once; over 2.5% is in the top ten. The sequencing sample was made of PBMCs. Source of these receptors: a man younger than 30 in good health and CMV-seronegative. CDR3s include the opening cysteine and the closing phenylalanine or tryptophan. A D gene is named only where the DNA matches it firmly. For some rows the clone size is stated as once, few or many, or as a class when expanded; others skip it.

clone size	D gene	J gene	V gene	CDR3 DNA	CDR3 protein
NA	NA	TRBJ2-1	TRBV18	TGTGCCAGCTCACTGGGGGCTTTGCACAATGAGCAGTTCTTC	CASSLGALHNEQFF
NA	NA	TRBJ2-7	TRBV11-2	TGTGCCAGCAGCTTAGACAGCGACGAGCAGTACTTC	CASSLDSDEQYF
NA	NA	TRBJ2-7	TRBV4-1	TGCGCCAGCAGCCAAGAGACAGGAGCCTACGAGCAGTACTTC	CASSQETGAYEQYF
few	NA	TRBJ2-2	TRBV28	TGTGCCAGCAGACTCACAGGGTCTTACACCGGGGAGCTGTTTTTT	CASRLTGSYTGELFF
once	TRBD2	TRBJ2-4	TRBV5-4	TGTGCCAGCACCCGGTCTAGCGGGTCGGGCAAAAACATTCAGTACTTC	CASTRSSGSGKNIQYF
few	TRBD2	TRBJ2-5	TRBV2	TGTGCCAGCAGCGGGACTAAGGAGACCCAGTACTTC	CASSGTKETQYF
NA	TRBD1	TRBJ2-1	TRBV27	TGTGCCAGCAGTTCGACAGGGGGAAAGGTAGGCTCCTACAATGAGCAGTTCTTC	CASSSTGGKVGSYNEQFF
NA	NA	TRBJ1-6	TRBV28	TGTGCCCACGGAGGGTCTAATTCACCCCTCCACTTT	CAHGGSNSPLHF
few	NA	TRBJ1-2	TRBV7-2	TGTGCCAGCAGCTTAAGTCAGGGCGTCTATGGCTACACCTTC	CASSLSQGVYGYTF
NA	TRBD1	TRBJ2-2	TRBV14	TGTGCCAGCAGCCCGAGGGACAGGAACACCGGGGAGCTGTTTTTT	CASSPRDRNTGELFF
NA	TRBD1	TRBJ2-5	TRBV5-6	TGTGCCAGCAGCCTCGGGACAGAAGAGACCCAGTACTTC	CASSLGTEETQYF
NA	NA	TRBJ2-5	TRBV5-1	TGCGCCAGCAGCTTGCGGGGGAACCAAGAGACCCAGTACTTC	CASSLRGNQETQYF
NA	NA	TRBJ1-2	TRBV18	TGTGCCAGCTCACCGTTGAGCGGTAACTATGGCTACACCTTC	CASSPLSGNYGYTF
NA	TRBD1	TRBJ1-6	TRBV5-3	TGTGCCAGAAGCTTGGCCGCGCAGGGGGGCACGTTGGTTAAAGATTCACCCCTCCACTTT	CARSLAAQGGTLVKDSPLHF
NA	TRBD2	TRBJ2-7	TRBV2	TGTGCCAGCAGGAGTAGCGGGGACTACGAGCAGTACTTC	CASRSSGDYEQYF
NA	NA	TRBJ1-6	TRBV7-9	TGTGCCAGCAGCTTAGGGTACCCGGGGTCTAATTCACCCCTCCACTTT	CASSLGYPGSNSPLHF
once	TRBD2	TRBJ2-3	TRBV7-3	TGTGCCAGCAGCAAGGAGCGGGGGGGCACAGATACGCAGTATTTT	CASSKERGGTDTQYF
NA	TRBD1	TRBJ2-5	TRBV19	TGTGCCAGTAGTATAGCGGGGACAGGTCAAGAGACCCAGTACTTC	CASSIAGTGQETQYF
NA	TRBD1	TRBJ1-1	TRBV2	TGTGCCGGAGGGACAGGGGGTCTTGGGACTGAAGCTTTCTTT	CAGGTGGLGTEAFF
NA	NA	TRBJ2-2	TRBV5-1	TGCGCCAGCAGCCAGGATAGAGTCGGGGAGCTGTTTTTT	CASSQDRVGELFF
NA	TRBD1	TRBJ2-7	TRBV11-2	TGTGCCAGCAGCTTAAAACCGGGACAGGGGGCCTACGAGCAGTACTTC	CASSLKPGQGAYEQYF
once	TRBD1	TRBJ1-1	TRBV9	TGTGCCAGCAGCACCGGACAGGGGGCGCGTTTGGTTTTT	CASSTGQGARLVF
once	TRBD1	TRBJ2-5	TRBV9	TGTGCCAGCAGCGTCGGACAGGGGGCCCCGCAAGAGACCCAGTACTTC	CASSVGQGAPQETQYF
NA	NA	TRBJ2-7	TRBV4-1	TGCGCCAGCAGCCTGGCCCACACAGGGATGTTCAACGAGCAGTACTTC	CASSLAHTGMFNEQYF
NA	TRBD1	TRBJ1-5	TRBV10-3	TGTGCCACGAACCGACAGGGGCCAAGCAATCAGCCCCAGCATTTT	CATNRQGPSNQPQHF
NA	NA	TRBJ1-6	TRBV5-1	TGCGCCAGCAGCTTGGAGGTGAGGGGGAGCTCCTATAATTCACCCCTCCACTTT	CASSLEVRGSSYNSPLHF
NA	TRBD2	TRBJ2-7	TRBV27	TGTGCCAGCAGTTCTCGGACTAGCGGGGGTGTCGGCGAGCAGTACTTC	CASSSRTSGGVGEQYF
NA	NA	TRBJ2-5	TRBV5-1	TGCGCCAGCAGCTTGGCCTCGGCCTCCGGGGAGACCCAGTACTTC	CASSLASASGETQYF
NA	NA	TRBJ1-1	TRBV7-2	TGTGCCAGCAGCTTACGACCCGGACAGAGCTTATCTTACACTGAAGCTTTCTTT	CASSLRPGQSLSYTEAFF
NA	NA	TRBJ2-7	TRBV29-1	TGCAGCGTTTCGGGTGGCAAGTCCTACGAGCAGTACTTC	CSVSGGKSYEQYF
few	NA	TRBJ2-7	TRBV6-1	TGTGCCAGCAGTAACGGCGTGCAGTACACAGGGAAGACGTACTTC	CASSNGVQYTGKTYF
NA	NA	TRBJ2-4	TRBV4-2	TGTGCCAGCAGCCCTAGGCGGGGCCTAAACATTCAGTACTTC	CASSPRRGLNIQYF
NA	TRBD1	TRBJ1-5	TRBV7-9	TGTGCCAGCAGCCAGGGGGGCAATCAGCCCCAGCATTTT	CASSQGGNQPQHF
NA	TRBD1	TRBJ1-1	TRBV11-2	TGTGCCAGCAGCTTTGCCGGGACAGCAAACACTGAAGCTTTCTTT	CASSFAGTANTEAFF
NA	TRBD1	TRBJ1-6	TRBV7-6	TGTGCCAGCAGCTTATCCCCGCCAAACCCCCCAGGGGGCGGTTCACCCCTCCACTTT	CASSLSPPNPPGGGSPLHF
NA	TRBD1	TRBJ1-1	TRBV4-3	TGCGCCAGCAGCCAAGAGGGACAGGCGAGTGAAGCTTTCTTT	CASSQEGQASEAFF
few	NA	TRBJ1-4	TRBV2	TGTGCCAGCACCCGAGGGAATGTTGGGAGTAAAACTAATGAAAAACTGTTTTTT	CASTRGNVGSKTNEKLFF
NA	NA	TRBJ1-2	TRBV29-1	TGCAGCGCCCCGGCGGGGATCGGAAATGGCTACACCTTC	CSAPAGIGNGYTF
NA	TRBD1	TRBJ2-2	TRBV5-1	TGCGCCAGCAGCTCCCGGGACAGGGGGCGGGACACCGGGGAGCTGTTTTTT	CASSSRDRGRDTGELFF
NA	TRBD1	TRBJ2-7	TRBV5-1	TGCGCCAGCAGCGCCTCTGGGACAGGGGGCTACGAGCAGTACTTC	CASSASGTGGYEQYF
few	TRBD2	TRBJ2-5	TRBV4-2	TGTGCCAGCAGCCAAGACCCTAGCGGGGGCCCCGAGACCCAGTACTTC	CASSQDPSGGPETQYF
once	NA	TRBJ2-5	TRBV4-1	TGCGCCAGCAGCCAAGACGGGCAGGGCGAGACCCAGTACTTC	CASSQDGQGETQYF
NA	NA	TRBJ2-5	TRBV5-1	TGCGCCAGCAGGGGAACAGGGCGGGAGACCCAGTACTTC	CASRGTGRETQYF
few	NA	TRBJ2-3	TRBV5-1	TGCGCCAGCAGCTTGGGAACCACTAGCACAGATACGCAGTATTTT	CASSLGTTSTDTQYF
few	TRBD2	TRBJ2-5	TRBV2	TGTGCCAGCAGTGAAGCGCTCCTAGCGGGGATTGGGGAGACCCAGTACTTC	CASSEALLAGIGETQYF
few	NA	TRBJ2-3	TRBV7-9	TGTGCCAGCAGCTTAGTAGTCACAGATACGCAGTATTTT	CASSLVVTDTQYF
NA	NA	TRBJ1-2	TRBV6-5	TGTGCCAGCAGTTACTGGCCAGGGGAAGAATATGGCTACACCTTC	CASSYWPGEEYGYTF
NA	TRBD1	TRBJ1-5	TRBV30	TGTGCCTGGGAGACAGGGAGTAATCAGCCCCAGCATTTT	CAWETGSNQPQHF
NA	NA	TRBJ1-6	TRBV14	TGTGCCAGCAGCCAACAGGGTTCGTATAATTCACCCCTCCACTTT	CASSQQGSYNSPLHF
NA	TRBD1	TRBJ2-2	TRBV7-9	TGTGCCAGCAGAGGAACTAGACAGGGGAACACCGGGGAGCTGTTTTTT	CASRGTRQGNTGELFF
NA	TRBD2	TRBJ2-5	TRBV7-2	TGTGCCAGCAGCCGAGGACTAGAAGAGACCCAGTACTTC	CASSRGLEETQYF
NA	NA	TRBJ1-1	TRBV27	TGTGCCAGCAGTTTAGGTTACAGGAGGAACACTGAAGCTTTCTTT	CASSLGYRRNTEAFF
NA	NA	TRBJ1-5	TRBV28	TGTGCCAGCATAGCTCGGGGAATGGCTCAGCCCCAGCATTTT	CASIARGMAQPQHF
few	NA	TRBJ1-4	TRBV19	TGTGCCAGTAGTCCCCGGGGAACTAATGAAAAACTGTTTTTT	CASSPRGTNEKLFF
NA	NA	TRBJ2-3	TRBV9	TGTGCCAGCAGCGTGAACACCAGGGGACGTTCTAGCACAGATACGCAGTATTTT	CASSVNTRGRSSTDTQYF
NA	TRBD1	TRBJ1-2	TRBV19	TGTGCCAGTAGTACAAGACAGGGGCCCGACTATGGCTACACCTTC	CASSTRQGPDYGYTF
NA	NA	TRBJ2-1	TRBV30	TGTGCCGGCCAGGATCCGCGGGTATCTGAGCAGTTCTTC	CAGQDPRVSEQFF
NA	NA	TRBJ1-2	TRBV9	TGTGCCAGCAGCGTAGAGACAGAAAGGTTCGACTATGGCTACACCTTC	CASSVETERFDYGYTF
NA	TRBD1	TRBJ1-2	TRBV14	TGTGCCAGCAGGCGGACAGGGAACGTAATGATCTCCTACACCTTC	CASRRTGNVMISYTF
NA	NA	TRBJ1-1	TRBV5-6	TGTGCCAGCAGCTTGGCCAACAGGGCAGCCCATGAAGCTTTCTTT	CASSLANRAAHEAFF